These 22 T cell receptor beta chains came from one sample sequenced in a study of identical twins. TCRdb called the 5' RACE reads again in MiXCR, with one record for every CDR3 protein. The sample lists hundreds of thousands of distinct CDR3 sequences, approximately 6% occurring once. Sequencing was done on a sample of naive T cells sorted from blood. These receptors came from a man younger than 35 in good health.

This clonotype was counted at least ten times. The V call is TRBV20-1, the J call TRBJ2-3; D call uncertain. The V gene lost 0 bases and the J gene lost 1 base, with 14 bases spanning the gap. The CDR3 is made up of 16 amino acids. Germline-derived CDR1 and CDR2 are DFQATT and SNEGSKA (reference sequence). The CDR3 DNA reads TGCAGTGCTAGAGATGCTACTCGCCCGGGCACAGATACGCAGTATTTT. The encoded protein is CSARDATRPGTDTQYF.

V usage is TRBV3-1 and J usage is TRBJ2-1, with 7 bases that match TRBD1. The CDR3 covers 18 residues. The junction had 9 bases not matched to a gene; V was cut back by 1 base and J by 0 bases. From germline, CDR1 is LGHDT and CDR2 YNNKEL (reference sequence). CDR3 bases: TGTGCCAGCAGCCAAGGTGAATTCAGGGGGAGCTCCTACAATGAGCAGTTCTTC. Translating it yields CASSQGEFRGSSYNEQFF.

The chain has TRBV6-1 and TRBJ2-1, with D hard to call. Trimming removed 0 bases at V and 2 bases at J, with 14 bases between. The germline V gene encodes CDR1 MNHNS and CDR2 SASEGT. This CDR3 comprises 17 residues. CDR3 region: CASSEALGLVAYNEQFF. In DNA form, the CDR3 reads TGTGCCAGCAGTGAAGCTCTCGGGCTAGTAGCCTACAATGAGCAGTTCTTC.

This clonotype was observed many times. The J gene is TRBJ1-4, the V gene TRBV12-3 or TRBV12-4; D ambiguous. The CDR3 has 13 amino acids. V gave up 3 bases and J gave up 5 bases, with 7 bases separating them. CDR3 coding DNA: TGTGCCAGCAGTTTCTACGGGAATGAAAAACTGTTTTTT. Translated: CASSFYGNEKLFF.

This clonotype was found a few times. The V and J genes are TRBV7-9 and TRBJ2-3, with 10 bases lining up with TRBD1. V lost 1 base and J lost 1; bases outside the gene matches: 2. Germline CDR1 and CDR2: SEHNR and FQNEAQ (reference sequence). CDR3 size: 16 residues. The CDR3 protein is CASSLEGTGGTDTQYF. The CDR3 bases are TGTGCCAGCAGCTTAGAGGGGACAGGGGGCACAGATACGCAGTATTTT.

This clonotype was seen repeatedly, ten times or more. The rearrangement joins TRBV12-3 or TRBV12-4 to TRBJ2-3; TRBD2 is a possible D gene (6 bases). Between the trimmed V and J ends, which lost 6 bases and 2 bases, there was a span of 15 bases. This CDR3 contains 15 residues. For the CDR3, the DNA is TGTGCCAGCAGCTGGATAGGAGGGGCCACAGATACGCAGTATTTT. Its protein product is CASSWIGGATDTQYF.

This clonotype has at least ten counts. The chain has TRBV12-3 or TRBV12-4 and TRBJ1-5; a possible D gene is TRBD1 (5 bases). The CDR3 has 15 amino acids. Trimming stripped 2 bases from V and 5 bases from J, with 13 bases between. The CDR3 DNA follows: TGTGCCAGCAGTTTATATGGGGGTGGCCATCAGCCCCAGCATTTT. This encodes CASSLYGGGHQPQHF.

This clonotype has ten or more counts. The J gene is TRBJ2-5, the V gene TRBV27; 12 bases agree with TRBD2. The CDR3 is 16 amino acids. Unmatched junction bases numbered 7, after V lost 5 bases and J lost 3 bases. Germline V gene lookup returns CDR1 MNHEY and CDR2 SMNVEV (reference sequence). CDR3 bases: TGTGCCAGCAGTCACCGACTAGCGGGAGCTAAAGAGACCCAGTACTTC. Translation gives CASSHRLAGAKETQYF.

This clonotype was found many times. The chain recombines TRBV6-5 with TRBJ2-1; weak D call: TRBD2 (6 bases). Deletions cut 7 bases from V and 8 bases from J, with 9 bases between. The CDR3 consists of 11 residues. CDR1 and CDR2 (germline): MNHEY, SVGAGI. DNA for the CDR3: TGTGCCAGCATCGCGGGACATGAGCAGTTCTTC. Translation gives CASIAGHEQFF.

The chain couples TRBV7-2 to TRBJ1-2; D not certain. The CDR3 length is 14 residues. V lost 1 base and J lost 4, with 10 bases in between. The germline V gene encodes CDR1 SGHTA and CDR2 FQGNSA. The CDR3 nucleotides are TGTGCCAGCAGCTTAGAGAGAGGGAGCTATGGCTACACCTTC. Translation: CASSLERGSYGYTF.

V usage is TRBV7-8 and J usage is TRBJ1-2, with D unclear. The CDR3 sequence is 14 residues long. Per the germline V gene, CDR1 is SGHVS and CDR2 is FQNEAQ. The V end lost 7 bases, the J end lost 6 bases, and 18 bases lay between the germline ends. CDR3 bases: TGTGCCAGCACTCCCTTGTCGGGGTTGAATGGCTACACCTTC. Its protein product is CASTPLSGLNGYTF.

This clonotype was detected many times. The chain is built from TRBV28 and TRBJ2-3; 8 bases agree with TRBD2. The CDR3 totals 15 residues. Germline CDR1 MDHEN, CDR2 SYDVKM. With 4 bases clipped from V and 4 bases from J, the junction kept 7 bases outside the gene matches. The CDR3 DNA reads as TGTGCCAGCAGTTCAACGACTAGCGCATCAGATACGCAGTATTTT. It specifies CASSSTTSASDTQYF.

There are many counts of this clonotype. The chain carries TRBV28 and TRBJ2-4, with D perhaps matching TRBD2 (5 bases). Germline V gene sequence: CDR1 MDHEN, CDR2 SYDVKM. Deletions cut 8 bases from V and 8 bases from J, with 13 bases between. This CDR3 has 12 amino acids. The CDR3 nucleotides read TGTGCCAGCGGGTCTTCGAGGGACATTCAGTACTTC. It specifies CASGSSRDIQYF.

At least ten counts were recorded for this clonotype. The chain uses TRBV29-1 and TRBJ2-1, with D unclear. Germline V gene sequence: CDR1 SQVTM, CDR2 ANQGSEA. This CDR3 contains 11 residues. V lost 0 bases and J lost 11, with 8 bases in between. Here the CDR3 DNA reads TGCAGCGTTGAAGATCCCCCTAAGCAGTTCTTC. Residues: CSVEDPPKQFF.

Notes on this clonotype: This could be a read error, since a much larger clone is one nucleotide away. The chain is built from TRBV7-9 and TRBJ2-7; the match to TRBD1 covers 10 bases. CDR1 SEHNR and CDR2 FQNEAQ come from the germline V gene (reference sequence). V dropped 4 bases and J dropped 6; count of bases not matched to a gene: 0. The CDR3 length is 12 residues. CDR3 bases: TGTGCCAGCAGCTGGGACAGGGGCGAGCAGTACTTC. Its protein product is CASSWDRGEQYF.

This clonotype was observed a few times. The DNA of the CDR3 is TGTGCCTGGAGTGAGGGGGGTTTAGCCTACGAGCAGTACTTC. Encoded protein: CAWSEGGLAYEQYF. This sequence joins TRBV30 and TRBJ2-7; D is tentatively TRBD1 or TRBD2 (6 bases each). Germline assignment: CDR1 GTSNPN and CDR2 SVGIG (reference sequence). V was clipped by 1 base and J by 2 bases, with 12 bases between them. The CDR3 is 14 residues long.

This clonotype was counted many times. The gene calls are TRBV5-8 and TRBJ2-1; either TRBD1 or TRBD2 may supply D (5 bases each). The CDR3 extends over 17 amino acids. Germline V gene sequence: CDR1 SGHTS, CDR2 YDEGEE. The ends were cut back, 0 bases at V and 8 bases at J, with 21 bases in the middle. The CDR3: CASSLGSSGRGVDEQFF. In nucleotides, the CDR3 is TGTGCCAGCAGCTTGGGTTCCTCGGGTAGAGGGGTCGATGAGCAGTTCTTC.

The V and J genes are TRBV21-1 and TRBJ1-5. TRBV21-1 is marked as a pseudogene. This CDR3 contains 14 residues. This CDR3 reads CASSRGEGNQPQHF. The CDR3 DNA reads TGTGCCAGCAGCCGGGGTGAGGGCAATCAGCCCCAGCATTTT.

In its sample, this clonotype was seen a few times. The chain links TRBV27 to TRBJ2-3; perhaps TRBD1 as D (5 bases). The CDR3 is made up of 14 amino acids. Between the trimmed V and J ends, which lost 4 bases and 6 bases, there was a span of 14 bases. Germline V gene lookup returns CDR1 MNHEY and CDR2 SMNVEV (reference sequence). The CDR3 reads CASSSYLKGDTQYF. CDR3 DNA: TGTGCCAGCAGTTCTTATCTCAAGGGGGATACGCAGTATTTT.

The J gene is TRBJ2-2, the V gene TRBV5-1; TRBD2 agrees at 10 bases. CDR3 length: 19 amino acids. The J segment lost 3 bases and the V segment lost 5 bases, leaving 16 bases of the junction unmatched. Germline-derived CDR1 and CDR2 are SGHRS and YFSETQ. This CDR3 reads CASRGGAPSGSVYTGELFF. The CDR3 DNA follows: TGCGCCAGCAGAGGGGGCGCCCCTAGCGGGAGCGTTTACACCGGGGAGCTGTTTTTT.

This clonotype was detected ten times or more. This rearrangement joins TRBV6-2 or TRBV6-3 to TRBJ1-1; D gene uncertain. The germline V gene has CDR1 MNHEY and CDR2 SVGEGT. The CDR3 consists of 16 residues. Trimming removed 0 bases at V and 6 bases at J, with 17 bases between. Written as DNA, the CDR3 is TGTGCCAGCAGTTACTCGGAGCGACGGTGGGAGGCTGAAGCTTTCTTT. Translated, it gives CASSYSERRWEAEAFF.

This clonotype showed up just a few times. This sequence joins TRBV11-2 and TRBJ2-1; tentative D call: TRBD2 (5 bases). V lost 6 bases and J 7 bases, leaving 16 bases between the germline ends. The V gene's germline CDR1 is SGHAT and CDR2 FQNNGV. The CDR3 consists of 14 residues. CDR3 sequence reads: CASRQDLRGNEQFF. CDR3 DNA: TGTGCCAGCAGACAAGACCTCCGCGGGAATGAGCAGTTCTTC. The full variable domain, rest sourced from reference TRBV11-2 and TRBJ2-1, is EAGVAQSPRYKIIEKRQSVAFWCNPISGHATLYWYQQILGQGPKLLIQFQNNGVVDDSQLPKDRFSAERLKGVDSTLKIQPAKLEDSAVYLCASRQDLRGNEQFFGPGTRLTVL.